A selection of T cell receptor beta chains follows, all from one sample in a study of monozygotic twins with cystic fibrosis. Sequencing was performed with immunoSEQ multiplex PCR; in TCRdb, only in-frame clones are kept and a portion is missing. Of some 32,000 clones in the sample, 92% were seen once. Sequenced input: blood. All receptors come from a girl aged 2 to 9 with cystic fibrosis. The CDR3 runs from the conserved cysteine through the conserved F or W. D genes are given only for firm matches. Clone size is stated in some rows and not others, as once, few, many or a class when expanded.

TRBD1	-	TRBV23-1	TRBJ2-3	TGCGCCAGCAGTCAATCGGAGGGAACACAGGGGGCGACTAGCACAGATACGCAGTATTTT	CASSQSEGTQGATSTDTQYF
-	once	TRBV11-2	TRBJ2-7	TGTGCCAGCAGCCCAGCTCAGGGGGGATACGAGCAGTACTTC	CASSPAQGGYEQYF
-	-	TRBV5-6	TRBJ1-2	TGTGCCAGCAGACCCGCAGGGTTTCCTAACTATGGCTACACCTTC	CASRPAGFPNYGYTF
-	-	TRBV28	TRBJ2-1	TGTGCCAGCAGTTTGAAGTCCCCGAGCTCCTACAATGAGCAGTTCTTC	CASSLKSPSSYNEQFF
-	-	TRBV6-6	TRBJ1-1	TGTGCCAGCCTCGCACGGGCTGTTTTGGACACTGAAGCTTTCTTT	CASLARAVLDTEAFF
-	-	TRBV5-4	TRBJ1-2	TGTGCCAGCAGCTTGGGGAACACGGACTATGGCTACACCTTC	CASSLGNTDYGYTF
TRBD1	-	TRBV4-3	TRBJ2-7	TGCGCCAGCAGCCCCGGGACAGGGAGTCCCTACGAGCAGTACTTC	CASSPGTGSPYEQYF
-	-	TRBV7-9	TRBJ1-2	TGTGCCAGCAGCTTAGGGCTGCAGGTTAGGGGCTACACCTTC	CASSLGLQVRGYTF
-	-	TRBV2	TRBJ2-1	TGTGCCAGCAGTGGCCAGCCTAGGGGGACCTACAATGAGCAGTTCTTC	CASSGQPRGTYNEQFF
-	-	TRBV18	TRBJ2-5	TGTGCCAGCTCGTGGGTCGGACAGAATACGGAGACCCAGTACTTC	CASSWVGQNTETQYF
-	once	TRBV7-2	TRBJ2-2	TGTGCCAGCAGAGGGGTGAACACCGGGGAGCTGTTTTTT	CASRGVNTGELFF
-	-	TRBV7-2	TRBJ1-2	TGTGCCAGCAGCACCGCGGTCCCACTTCAGTATGGCTACACCTTC	CASSTAVPLQYGYTF
-	-	TRBV7-9	TRBJ1-1	TGTGCCAGCAGCCCGCGAGGGGGGAACACTGAAGCTTTCTTT	CASSPRGGNTEAFF
TRBD1	-	TRBV25-1	TRBJ1-1	TGTGCCAGCAGTGAGACAGGGAGAACAGCTTTCTTT	CASSETGRTAFF
-	-	TRBV5-4	TRBJ2-5	TGTGCCAGCAGCTTTCAAGAGACCCAGTACTTC	CASSFQETQYF
TRBD2	-	TRBV25-1	TRBJ2-7	TGTGCCAGCAGTGGGCTAAGGACTAGCGGGAGCTACGAGCAGTACTTC	CASSGLRTSGSYEQYF
-	few	TRBV28	TRBJ2-7	TGTGCCAGCAGGCCGAGCGGCTTTAGCTCCTACGAGCAGTACTTC	CASRPSGFSSYEQYF
TRBD1	-	TRBV9	TRBJ1-4	TGTGCCAGCAGCGTCAGGGGGCTAGGAGAAAAACTGTTTTTT	CASSVRGLGEKLFF
-	-	TRBV25-1	TRBJ2-2	TGTGCCAGCAGTGAATGGAGTAGCGGCACCGGGGAGCTGTTTTTT	CASSEWSSGTGELFF
-	-	TRBV4-1	TRBJ1-6	TGCGCCAGCAGCCAAGAAGACAGGCCAAATTCACCCCTCCACTTT	CASSQEDRPNSPLHF
-	-	TRBV5-4	TRBJ2-1	TGTGCCAGCAGCCCGGATGCAGTCTCCTACAATGAGCAGTTCTTC	CASSPDAVSYNEQFF
TRBD2	-	TRBV11-1	TRBJ2-1	TGTGCCAGCAGCGACGGGACTAGCGGGAGTCGAGGTCGAAATGGTGAGCAGTTCTTC	CASSDGTSGSRGRNGEQFF
-	once	TRBV5-1	TRBJ2-5	TGCGCCAGCAGCTCCTCCCTTAATATACAAGAGACCCAGTACTTC	CASSSSLNIQETQYF
-	once	TRBV7-8	TRBJ2-1	TGTGCCAGCAGCTCCTACAGAGGGGACTCCTACAATGAGCAGTTCTTC	CASSSYRGDSYNEQFF
-	-	TRBV7-2	TRBJ2-3	TGTGCCAGCAGCTTAGGTGGAGGCCCCACAGATACGCAGTATTTT	CASSLGGGPTDTQYF
TRBD2	-	TRBV11-2	TRBJ2-3	TGTGCCAGCAGCTTAGATCGGGGGGCAGATACGCAGTATTTT	CASSLDRGADTQYF
TRBD1	-	TRBV5-1	TRBJ1-1	TGCGCCAGCAGCTTGTACGGGACAGGGGGGACTGAAGCTTTCTTT	CASSLYGTGGTEAFF
-	-	TRBV7-8	TRBJ2-7	TGTGCCAGCAGCAAAGAGCGAGCCGGGGACCCCGAGCAGTACTTC	CASSKERAGDPEQYF
TRBD1	-	TRBV7-2	TRBJ1-2	TGTGCCAGCAGCCTCAGGACAGGTGCAAACTATGGCTACACCTTC	CASSLRTGANYGYTF
-	-	TRBV19	TRBJ2-7	TGTGCCAGTAGTATCAGGGGACCTAGGGACGAGCAGTACTTC	CASSIRGPRDEQYF
-	-	TRBV30	TRBJ1-1	TGTGCCTGGACCCTGGACCGTAACACTGAAGCTTTCTTT	CAWTLDRNTEAFF
TRBD1	-	TRBV27	TRBJ1-2	TGTGCCAGCAGCCGAGGGGGCGCCCCCTATGGCTACACCTTC	CASSRGGAPYGYTF
-	-	TRBV7-2	TRBJ2-3	TGTGCCAGCAGCTTCGGACAAACCACAGATACGCAGTATTTT	CASSFGQTTDTQYF
TRBD1	-	TRBV30	TRBJ1-4	TGTGCCTGGACAGGAGGGACAGTTTCTGAAAAACTGTTTTTT	CAWTGGTVSEKLFF
-	-	TRBV19	TRBJ1-5	TGTGCCAGTAGTATAGCCAGTTTCGGCCACCAGGGGCAGCCCCAGCATTTT	CASSIASFGHQGQPQHF
TRBD2	-	TRBV12-5	TRBJ2-7	TGTGCTAGTGGCCCCGGGACGGGGGGTCCCTACGAGCAGTACTTC	CASGPGTGGPYEQYF
-	-	TRBV29-1	TRBJ1-2	TGCAGCTCCGAGGTAGAGAACTATGGCTACACCTTC	CSSEVENYGYTF
-	-	TRBV2	TRBJ1-3	TGTGCCAGCAGTGAAGAGGGAGGGGGAACCTCTGGAAACACCATATATTTT	CASSEEGGGTSGNTIYF
-	-	TRBV28	TRBJ1-5	TGTGCCAGCAGTGCACGAGGAGCGAATAGCAATCAGCCCCAGCATTTT	CASSARGANSNQPQHF